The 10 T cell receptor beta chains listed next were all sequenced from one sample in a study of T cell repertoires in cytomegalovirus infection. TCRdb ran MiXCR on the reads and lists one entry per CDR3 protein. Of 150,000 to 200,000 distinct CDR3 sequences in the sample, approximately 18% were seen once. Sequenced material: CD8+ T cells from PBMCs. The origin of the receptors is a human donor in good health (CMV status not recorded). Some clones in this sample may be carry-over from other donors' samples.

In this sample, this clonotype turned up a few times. The CDR3 protein is CASKGRGSRETQYF. As DNA, the CDR3 is TGTGCCAGCAAGGGCAGGGGGAGTAGGGAGACCCAGTACTTC. V usage is TRBV2 and J usage is TRBJ2-5; 7 nucleotides align to TRBD1. Germline CDR1 SNHLY, CDR2 FYNNEI. V lost 7 bases, J lost 5 bases, and 10 bases stayed unmatched. The CDR3 spans 14 residues.

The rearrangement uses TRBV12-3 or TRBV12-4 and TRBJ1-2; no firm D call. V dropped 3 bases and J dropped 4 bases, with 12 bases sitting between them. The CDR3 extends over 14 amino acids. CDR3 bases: TGTGCCAGCAGTTTTGAGGCGGGATCCTATGGCTACACCTTC. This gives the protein CASSFEAGSYGYTF.

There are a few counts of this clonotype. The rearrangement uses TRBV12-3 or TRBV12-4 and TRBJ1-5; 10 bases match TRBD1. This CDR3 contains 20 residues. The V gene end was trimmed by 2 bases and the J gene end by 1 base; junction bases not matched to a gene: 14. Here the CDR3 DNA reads TGTGCCAGCAGTTTAAGTACTGGGACAGGGGTCTTTTACAGCAATCAGCCCCAGCATTTT. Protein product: CASSLSTGTGVFYSNQPQHF.

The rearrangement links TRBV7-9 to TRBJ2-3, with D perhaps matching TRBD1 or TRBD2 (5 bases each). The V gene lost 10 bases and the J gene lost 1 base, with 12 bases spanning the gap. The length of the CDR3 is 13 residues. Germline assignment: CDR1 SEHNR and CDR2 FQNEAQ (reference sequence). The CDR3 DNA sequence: TGTGCCATCCCGGGGCAACGCACAGATACGCAGTATTTT. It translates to CAIPGQRTDTQYF. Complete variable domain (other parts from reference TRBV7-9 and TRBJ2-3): DTGVSQNPRHKITKRGQNVTFRCDPISEHNRLYWYRQTLGQGPEFLTYFQNEAQLEKSRLLSDRFSAERPKGSFSTLEIQRTEQGDSAMYLCAIPGQRTDTQYFGPGTRLTVL.

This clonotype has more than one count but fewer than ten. DNA for the CDR3: TGTGCCAGCAGCTTGGACGGACAGGGGGCAGAAGAGCAGTACTTC. It yields the protein CASSLDGQGAEEQYF. The chain carries TRBV7-9 and TRBJ2-7; 11 nucleotides match TRBD1. Germline CDR1 SEHNR, CDR2 FQNEAQ (reference sequence). CDR3 length: 15 amino acids. Germline trimming cut 3 bases from V and 7 bases from J; bases unmatched to any gene: 8.

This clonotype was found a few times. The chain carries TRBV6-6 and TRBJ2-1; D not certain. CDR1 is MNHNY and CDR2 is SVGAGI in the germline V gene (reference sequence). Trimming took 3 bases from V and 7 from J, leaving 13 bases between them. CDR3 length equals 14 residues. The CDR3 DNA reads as TGTGCCAGCAGTTATACCTCCATGGGAAATGAGCAGTTCTTC. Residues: CASSYTSMGNEQFF.

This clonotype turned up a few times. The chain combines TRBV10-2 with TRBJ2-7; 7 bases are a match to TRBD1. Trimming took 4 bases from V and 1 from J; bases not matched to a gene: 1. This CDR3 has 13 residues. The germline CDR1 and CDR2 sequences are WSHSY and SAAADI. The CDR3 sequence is CASSGTGSYEQYF. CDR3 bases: TGCGCCAGCAGTGGGACAGGATCCTACGAGCAGTACTTC.

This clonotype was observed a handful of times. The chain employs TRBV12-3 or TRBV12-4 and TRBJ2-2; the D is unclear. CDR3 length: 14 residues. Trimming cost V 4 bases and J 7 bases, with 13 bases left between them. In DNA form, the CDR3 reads TGTGCCAGCAGTTATGTGGGAAAGGGCGGGGAGCTGTTTTTT. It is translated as CASSYVGKGGELFF.

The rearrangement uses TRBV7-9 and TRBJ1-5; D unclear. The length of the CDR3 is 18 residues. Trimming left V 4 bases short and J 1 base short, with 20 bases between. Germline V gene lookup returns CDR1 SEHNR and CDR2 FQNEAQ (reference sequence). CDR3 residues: CASSSSAMTEGSNQPQHF. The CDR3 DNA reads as TGTGCCAGCAGCTCATCCGCCATGACTGAAGGGAGCAATCAGCCCCAGCATTTT.

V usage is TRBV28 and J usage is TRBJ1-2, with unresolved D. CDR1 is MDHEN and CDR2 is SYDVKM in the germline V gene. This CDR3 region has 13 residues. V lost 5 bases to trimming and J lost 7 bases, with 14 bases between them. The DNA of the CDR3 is TGTGCCAGCAGTGAACTTGGACGAGGTGGCTACACCTTC. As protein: CASSELGRGGYTF.